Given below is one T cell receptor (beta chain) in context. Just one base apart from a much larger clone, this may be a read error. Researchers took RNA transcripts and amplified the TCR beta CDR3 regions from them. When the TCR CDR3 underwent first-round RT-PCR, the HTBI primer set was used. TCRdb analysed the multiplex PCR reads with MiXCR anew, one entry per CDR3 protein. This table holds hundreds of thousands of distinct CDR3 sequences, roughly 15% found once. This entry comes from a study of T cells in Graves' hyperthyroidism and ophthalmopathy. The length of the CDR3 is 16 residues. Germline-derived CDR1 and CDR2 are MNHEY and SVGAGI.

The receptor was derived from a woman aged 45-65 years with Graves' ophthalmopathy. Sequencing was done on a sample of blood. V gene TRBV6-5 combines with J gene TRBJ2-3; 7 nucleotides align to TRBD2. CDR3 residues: CANSYTAGVSTDTQYF. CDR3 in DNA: TGTGCCAACAGTTACACGGCGGGAGTGTCCACAGATACGCAGTATTTT.